Below, 17 T cell receptor beta chains from the same sample are listed, as sequenced in a study of siplizumab effects on memory and regulatory T cells (dated by TCRdb to the late 2010s). The antigens these receptors bind are not known. The library was produced with the immunoSEQ multiplex PCR assay. TCRdb mirrors the immuneACCESS table, restricted to in-frame sequences. Some clones are absent from its copies; in checked studies, under half trace to an unresolved V gene, and the reason for the others is unknown. The sample has fewer than 20,000 clones on record, 35% to 55% of them singletons. Of the sample, around 5% falls within the top ten clones. For about 6 days, cells in the mixed lymphocyte reaction were kept in coculture at 37 degrees C. The sample consisted of CFSE-low (dividing) CD4+ T cells sorted from an allogeneic mixed lymphocyte reaction. The origin of the receptors is a human donor in good health; the cells came from an allogeneic mixed lymphocyte reaction.

The chain recombines TRBV18 with TRBJ1-3; no clear D gene. Trimming took 2 bases from V and 2 from J, leaving 7 bases between them. Per the germline V gene, CDR1 is KGHSH and CDR2 is LQKENI. CDR3 size: 14 residues. CDR3 loop: CASSPNSAGNTIYF. CDR3 coding DNA: TGTGCCAGCTCACCAAACAGCGCTGGAAACACCATATATTTT. Complete variable domain (other parts from reference TRBV18 and TRBJ1-3): NAGVMQNPRHLVRRRGQEARLRCSPMKGHSHVYWYRQLPEEGLKFMVYLQKENIIDESGMPKERFSAEFPKEGPSILRIQQVVRGDSAAYFCASSPNSAGNTIYFGEGSWLTVV.

The chain combines TRBV10-3 with TRBJ2-7; D is perhaps TRBD1 or TRBD2 (5 bases each). Germline-derived CDR1 and CDR2 are ENHRY and SYGVKD. The germline V and J ends were trimmed by 6 bases and 4 bases, with 7 bases remaining between them. This CDR3 is built from 11 residues. CDR3 nucleotide sequence: TGTGCCATCAGAGAGGGGTACGAGCAGTACTTC. Encoded protein: CAIREGYEQYF.

This sequence joins TRBV19 and TRBJ1-2; TRBD1 matches 7 bases. CDR3 size: 13 residues. The trim removed 6 bases at V and 8 bases at J, leaving 9 bases unmatched. Germline V CDR1 and CDR2: LNHDA, SQIVND (reference sequence). CDR3 nucleotide sequence: TGTGCCAGTAGCCACACAGGGGTCGAGGGCTACACCTTC. Its translation: CASSHTGVEGYTF.

This clone was detected a few times. The chain uses TRBV28 and TRBJ2-5, with D tentatively TRBD2 (5 bases). The CDR3 consists of 15 residues. Trimming removed 8 bases at V and 2 bases at J, with 18 bases between. Germline CDR1 reads MDHEN; CDR2 reads SYDVKM. The CDR3 loop reads CASHVTLARQETQYF. CDR3 coding DNA: TGTGCCAGCCACGTGACCCTAGCTCGGCAAGAGACCCAGTACTTC.

The genes are TRBV4-2 and TRBJ2-3; possibly TRBD2 for D (6 bases). The CDR3 has 14 amino acids. Germline V gives CDR1 LGHNA, CDR2 YNFKEQ. V was clipped by 1 base and J by 4 bases, with 9 bases between them. In nucleotides, the CDR3 is TGTGCCAGCAGCCAAGTGAAGCGGGCAGATACGCAGTATTTT. Its protein is CASSQVKRADTQYF.

The chain links TRBV19 to TRBJ2-5, with D maybe TRBD2 (6 bases). V lost 3 bases to trimming and J lost 5 bases, with 10 bases between them. Per germline, CDR1 LNHDA and CDR2 SQIVND (reference sequence). CDR3 length equals 13 residues. Here the CDR3 reads CASSMPAGETQYF. CDR3 DNA sequence: TGTGCCAGTAGTATGCCCGCGGGGGAGACCCAGTACTTC. Combining the CDR3 with reference TRBV19 and TRBJ2-5 gives the whole variable domain DGGITQSPKYLFRKEGQNVTLSCEQNLNHDAMYWYRQDPGQGLRLIYYSQIVNDFQKGDIAEGYSVSREKKESFPLTVTSAQKNPTAFYLCASSMPAGETQYFGPGTRLLVL.

The rearrangement links TRBV25-1 to TRBJ2-3, with D tentatively TRBD2 (5 bases). V lost 5 bases and J lost 4, with 13 bases in between. The CDR3 covers 14 residues. CDR1 is MGHDK, CDR2 SYGVNS, per germline. CDR3 sequence: CASSSFLLADTQYF. The CDR3 DNA is TGTGCCAGCAGTTCCTTTCTACTAGCAGATACGCAGTATTTT.

This sequence joins TRBV7-2 and TRBJ1-5; D is undetermined. This CDR3 comprises 16 residues. The V and J ends lost 2 bases and 9 bases respectively, with 20 bases between them. Germline CDR1 and CDR2: SGHTA and FQGNSA. The CDR3 DNA is TGTGCCAGCAGCTTATCCCCGGGAGACGCTATGGGGCCCCAGCATTTT. This translates into CASSLSPGDAMGPQHF.

The chain has TRBV6-6 and TRBJ1-2; D is undetermined. V dropped 6 bases and J dropped 2 bases, with 4 bases sitting between them. CDR1 is MNHNY, CDR2 SVGAGI, per germline (reference sequence). The CDR3 runs 11 residues. CDR3 protein: CASSSNYGYTF. Written as DNA, the CDR3 is TGTGCCAGCAGCTCCAACTATGGCTACACCTTC.

The chain links TRBV7-2 to TRBJ2-7; 8 bases are a match to TRBD2. This CDR3 has 14 amino acids. V was pared by 6 bases and J by 10 bases, with 14 bases of the junction left unmatched. Looked up from germline, CDR1 is SGHTA and CDR2 is FQGNSA. The CDR3 DNA follows: TGTGCCAGCAGACAAGCGGGGGCCCCGGAAACCCAGTACTTC. Amino acid sequence: CASRQAGAPETQYF.

V gene TRBV7-2 combines with J gene TRBJ2-5, with 7 bases lining up with TRBD1. The junction had 8 bases not matched to a gene; V was cut back by 5 bases and J by 2 bases. Germline loops: CDR1 SGHTA, CDR2 FQGNSA. This CDR3 comprises 15 residues. As DNA, the CDR3 is TGTGCCAGCAGCCGACATGGACAGGCACAAGAGACCCAGTACTTC. The encoded protein is CASSRHGQAQETQYF.

This clone was seen once. The chain is built from TRBV11-2 and TRBJ2-5; perhaps D is TRBD1 or TRBD2 (5 bases each). The CDR3 length is 11 residues. The V end was cut by 5 bases, the J end by 13 bases, with 14 bases between. Germline-derived CDR1 and CDR2 are SGHAT and FQNNGV. The CDR3 reads CASSRDGSAYF. The CDR3 DNA reads as TGTGCCAGCAGCCGGGACGGCTCTGCGTACTTC.

The rearrangement uses TRBV6-6 and TRBJ1-1; no clear D gene. Trimming took 10 bases from V and 3 from J, leaving 3 bases between them. Germline V lookup: CDR1 MNHNY, CDR2 SVGAGI (reference sequence). There are 9 residues in the CDR3. The CDR3 protein is CATYTEAFF. The CDR3 nucleotides are TGTGCCACCTACACTGAAGCTTTCTTT.

This sequence joins TRBV9 and TRBJ2-1; the match to TRBD2 covers 13 bases. From germline, CDR1 is SGDLS and CDR2 YYNGEE. The CDR3 is 15 amino acids. J was trimmed by 9 bases and V by 3 bases; bases with no gene match: 6. The CDR3 here is CASSATSGGHIEQFF. CDR3 coding DNA: TGTGCCAGCAGCGCGACTAGCGGGGGGCATATTGAGCAGTTCTTC.

This clone ranks as medium-sized. The chain recombines TRBV18 with TRBJ2-3, with D possibly matching TRBD2 (7 bases). V dropped 6 bases and J dropped 4 bases, with 11 bases sitting between them. CDR1 and CDR2 (germline): KGHSH, LQKENI. This CDR3 region has 13 residues. The CDR3 reads CASSPGGPDTQYF. Written as DNA, the CDR3 is TGTGCCAGCTCCCCCGGGGGGCCAGATACGCAGTATTTT.

The chain recombines TRBV5-1 with TRBJ2-2; D is undetermined. There are 16 residues in the CDR3. The V gene's germline CDR1 is SGHRS and CDR2 YFSETQ. V lost 7 bases, J lost 0 bases, and 16 bases lay in between. The CDR3 is CASETGPSTNTGELFF. The CDR3 DNA is TGCGCCAGCGAAACCGGGCCCTCGACGAACACCGGGGAGCTGTTTTTT. Based on the CDR3 plus reference TRBV5-1 and TRBJ2-2, the full variable domain is KAGVTQTPRYLIKTRGQQVTLSCSPISGHRSVSWYQQTPGQGLQFLFEYFSETQRNKGNFPGRFSGRQFSNSRSEMNVSTLELGDSALYLCASETGPSTNTGELFFGEGSRLTVL.

This clone counts as medium-sized. The rearrangement links TRBV28 to TRBJ1-6; 7 bases fit TRBD1. V lost 6 bases and J lost 8; bases outside the gene matches: 10. The CDR3 length is 15 residues. Per germline, CDR1 MDHEN and CDR2 SYDVKM. The chain's CDR3 is CASSGYRGLDSPLHF. As DNA, the CDR3 is TGTGCCAGCAGCGGTTACAGGGGACTGGATTCACCCCTCCACTTT.